Shown below are 30 T cell receptor beta chains from a single sample sequenced in a study of shared clonotypes between healthy human individuals. Repertoires were generated with immunoSEQ multiplex PCR, while TCRdb's copy carries only in-frame clones and drops some. The sample shows around 2.5 million clones, more than 85% of them seen only once. The sample comprised naive CD4+ T cells from PBMCs. The subset is: CD45RA+ positively selected. All receptors derive from a man aged 18 to 35 in good health. Some clones in this sample may be carry-over from other donors' samples.

This chain connects TRBV18 to TRBJ2-7, with D possibly matching TRBD1 (5 bases). CDR1 and CDR2 (germline): KGHSH, LQKENI. This CDR3 has 14 residues. V was trimmed by 3 bases and J by 0 bases, leaving 9 bases between them. The CDR3 loop is CASSPGPVSYEQYF. The CDR3 DNA reads TGTGCCAGCTCACCGGGGCCCGTCTCCTACGAGCAGTACTTC.

V usage is TRBV6-5 and J usage is TRBJ1-2; D remains ambiguous. V was cut by 0 bases and J by 8 bases, with 10 bases left in between. The V gene's germline CDR1 is MNHEY and CDR2 SVGAGI. The CDR3 has 13 amino acids. CDR3: CASSYSGLGGYTF. The CDR3 nucleotides read TGTGCCAGCAGTTACTCAGGGCTGGGGGGCTACACCTTC.

This clone was seen only once. The chain couples TRBV30 to TRBJ2-2; TRBD2 agrees at 8 bases. V trimming: 0 bases; J trimming: 5 bases; junction bases outside the gene matches: 11. This CDR3 is built from 17 residues. Per germline, CDR1 GTSNPN and CDR2 SVGIG (reference sequence). CDR3 amino acids: CAWSVRSGSWLTGELFF. The CDR3 nucleotides read TGTGCCTGGAGTGTACGAAGCGGGAGCTGGCTTACCGGGGAGCTGTTTTTT. The whole variable domain, filled in from reference TRBV30 and TRBJ2-2, reads SQTIHQWPATLVQPVGSPLSLECTVEGTSNPNLYWYRQAAGRGLQLLFYSVGIGQISSEVPQNLSASRPQDRQFILSSKKLLLSDSGFYLCAWSVRSGSWLTGELFFGEGSRLTVL.

The CDR3: CASSYSFPGGYTF. The CDR3 DNA sequence: TGTGCCAGCAGTTACTCGTTCCCCGGTGGCTACACCTTC. V gene TRBV6-5 combines with J gene TRBJ1-2, with D uncertain. Looked up from germline, CDR1 is MNHEY and CDR2 is SVGAGI. CDR3 size: 13 residues. Trimming removed 0 bases at V and 7 bases at J, with 9 bases between.

The chain combines TRBV10-1 with TRBJ2-7; D is unclear. V was trimmed by 2 bases and J by 2 bases, leaving 13 bases between them. The length of the CDR3 is 15 residues. Germline V gene lookup returns CDR1 WNHNN and CDR2 SYGVQD (reference sequence). The CDR3 here is CASSEVQDLAYEQYF. CDR3 sequence (DNA): TGCGCCAGCAGTGAGGTCCAGGACCTTGCCTACGAGCAGTACTTC.

The rearrangement links TRBV5-1 to TRBJ2-3; D might be TRBD2 (6 bases). CDR1 and CDR2 from the germline V gene are SGHRS and YFSETQ. V shed 2 bases and J shed 4 bases, with 20 bases lying between them. The CDR3 consists of 17 residues. The CDR3 protein is CASSFAAGTEGPDTQYF. CDR3 DNA: TGCGCCAGCAGCTTTGCGGCGGGAACCGAGGGTCCAGATACGCAGTATTTT.

Many counts were recorded for this clone. The chain has TRBV7-9 and TRBJ1-1, with D possibly being TRBD1 (6 bases). The CDR3 contains 17 residues. Germline CDR1 reads SEHNR; CDR2 reads FQNEAQ (reference sequence). V was pared by 0 bases and J by 2 bases, with 16 bases between. The CDR3 DNA reads as TGTGCCAGCAGCTTAGCCCTCAGGCAAGGGGGAAACACTGAAGCTTTCTTT. Protein sequence: CASSLALRQGGNTEAFF.

The rearrangement joins TRBV5-4 to TRBJ2-6; 9 bases match TRBD1. The CDR3 sequence is 17 residues long. The V segment lost 3 bases and the J segment 1 base; nucleotides outside the gene matches: 5. Per germline, CDR1 SGHNT and CDR2 YYREEE (reference sequence). As DNA, the CDR3 is TGTGCCAGCAGCTCGGGACAGGGAAAGTCTGGGGCCAACGTCCTGACTTTC. Translated: CASSSGQGKSGANVLTF.

The genes are TRBV6-5 and TRBJ1-1, with D uncertain. In germline, CDR1 is MNHEY, CDR2 SVGAGI. The length of the CDR3 is 14 residues. Trimming shortened V by 0 bases and J by 1 base, and 6 bases separated the two germline ends. CDR3 coding DNA: TGTGCCAGCAGTTACTCTTTTGGGAACACTGAAGCTTTCTTT. Its translation: CASSYSFGNTEAFF.

Only a few counts were recorded for this clone. Other DNA sequences within the sample encode an identical CDR3. The genes are TRBV30 and TRBJ1-5; 9 bases fit TRBD1. The V gene end was trimmed by 1 base and the J gene end by 5 bases; junction bases not matched to a gene: 0. The CDR3 has 13 residues. The germline gives CDR1 GTSNPN, CDR2 SVGIG (reference sequence). The CDR3 region has the DNA TGTGCCTGGAGTGGGGACAGGGATCAGCCCCAGCATTTT. Translation gives CAWSGDRDQPQHF.

The chain employs TRBV7-8 and TRBJ1-2, with a possible D match to TRBD1 (6 bases). The CDR3 is made up of 14 amino acids. Per the germline V gene, CDR1 is SGHVS and CDR2 is FQNEAQ. V was clipped by 5 bases and J by 0 bases, with 10 bases between them. CDR3 DNA: TGTGCCAGCAGCCCTAGGGGGGCTAACTATGGCTACACCTTC. Its protein is CASSPRGANYGYTF.

This chain connects TRBV25-1 to TRBJ2-3, with 8 bases fitting TRBD1. Germline-derived CDR1 and CDR2 are MGHDK and SYGVNS. The CDR3 extends over 15 amino acids. V was clipped by 4 bases and J by 5 bases; unmatched bases: 8. The CDR3 region has the DNA TGTGCCAGCAGTGGTGGGAAACAGGGGGGAGATACGCAGTATTTT. Encoded protein: CASSGGKQGGDTQYF.

The chain carries TRBV7-3 and TRBJ2-1; no firm D call. Looked up from germline, CDR1 is SGHTA and CDR2 is FQGTGA. V lost 2 bases to trimming and J lost 10 bases, with 15 bases between them. This CDR3 comprises 14 residues. This chain's CDR3 is CASSLGPAKGEQFF. Written as DNA, the CDR3 is TGTGCCAGCAGCTTAGGGCCCGCCAAAGGGGAGCAGTTCTTC.

This clone is a singleton in its sample. The chain has TRBV14 and TRBJ1-2, with 8 bases fitting TRBD1. Germline V CDR1 and CDR2: SGHDN, FVKESK. The CDR3 consists of 12 residues. With 6 bases clipped from V and 7 bases from J, the junction kept 4 bases outside the gene matches. CDR3 nucleotide sequence: TGTGCCAGCAGGCGTGACAGGGGTGGCTACACCTTC. Translating it yields CASRRDRGGYTF.

On this clone itself: The same CDR3 also results from other DNA sequences found in this sample. V is TRBV7-8 and J is TRBJ1-3; 7 positions match TRBD1. CDR3 length: 16 amino acids. Germline lookup yields CDR1 SGHVS and CDR2 FQNEAQ. The V gene end was trimmed by 3 bases and the J gene end by 0 bases; junction bases not matched to a gene: 5. CDR3 coding DNA: TGTGCCAGCAGCTTGGACAGGCTACTCTCTGGAAACACCATATATTTT. Residues: CASSLDRLLSGNTIYF.

CDR3 sequence reads: CASSTGGGSYNSPLHF. CDR3 in DNA: TGCGCCAGCAGTACTGGGGGAGGCTCTTATAATTCACCCCTCCACTTT. The V gene is TRBV10-2, the J gene TRBJ1-6, with D possibly being TRBD1 (5 bases). Germline CDR1 is WSHSY and CDR2 is SAAADI. Trimming shortened V by 5 bases and J by 4 bases, and 15 bases separated the two germline ends. The CDR3 length is 16 residues.

The J gene is TRBJ1-2, the V gene TRBV6-1; D gene ambiguous. CDR1 is MNHNS and CDR2 is SASEGT in the germline V gene. CDR3 length: 14 amino acids. Between the trimmed V and J ends, which lost 1 base and 4 bases, there was a span of 10 bases. CDR3 nucleotide sequence: TGTGCCAGCAGTGAAGTAGACGGCCTCTATGGCTACACCTTC. Its translation: CASSEVDGLYGYTF.

The V and J genes are TRBV7-8 and TRBJ1-3; TRBD1 might be the D (6 bases). Trimming removed 1 base from V and 3 bases from J, with 16 bases in between. The CDR3 spans 17 residues. CDR1 is SGHVS, CDR2 FQNEAQ, per germline. CDR3 in DNA: TGTGCCAGCAGCTTAGGGGGGCAGCTGATTCTTGGAAACACCATATATTTT. Its translation is CASSLGGQLILGNTIYF.

The rearrangement uses TRBV28 and TRBJ1-1; a possible D gene is TRBD1 (5 bases). The germline CDR1 and CDR2 sequences are MDHEN and SYDVKM. V lost 7 bases, J lost 4 bases, and 13 bases lay in between. This CDR3 spans 13 amino acids. CDR3 in amino acids: CASTRGASTEAFF. The CDR3 region has the DNA TGTGCCAGCACCCGCGGGGCGTCCACTGAAGCTTTCTTT.

This chain uses TRBV6-5 with TRBJ1-1, with 8 bases identical to TRBD1. Germline V gives CDR1 MNHEY, CDR2 SVGAGI. Trimming removed 5 bases from V and 10 bases from J; junction bases left unmatched: 12. This CDR3 is built from 14 residues. This chain's CDR3 is CASSPPPGGMGAFF. The CDR3 DNA sequence: TGTGCCAGCAGTCCCCCTCCAGGGGGCATGGGAGCTTTCTTT.

V gene TRBV6-5 combines with J gene TRBJ2-3; D unresolved. V lost 2 bases, J lost 2 bases, and 8 bases lay in between. The CDR3 loop spans 14 amino acids. The germline gives CDR1 MNHEY, CDR2 SVGAGI. The CDR3 region is CASSYTQHTDTQYF. CDR3 nucleotides: TGTGCCAGCAGTTACACACAGCACACAGATACGCAGTATTTT.

V usage is TRBV30 and J usage is TRBJ2-1; 12 bases agree with TRBD2. This CDR3 contains 17 residues. J lost 6 bases, V lost 1 base, and 10 bases had no gene match. CDR1 GTSNPN and CDR2 SVGIG come from the germline V gene (reference sequence). CDR3 sequence (DNA): TGTGCCTGGAGTGGCCCTAGCGGGAGGGCCAGCTTCAATGAGCAGTTCTTC. Encoded protein: CAWSGPSGRASFNEQFF.

The chain carries TRBV25-1 and TRBJ1-2, with D perhaps matching TRBD1 (6 bases). Germline CDR1 MGHDK, CDR2 SYGVNS. V was shortened by 4 bases and J by 5 bases, with 17 bases between the two germline ends. This CDR3 has 15 amino acids. The CDR3 here is CASSADRRARYGYTF. CDR3 nucleotides: TGTGCCAGCAGTGCAGACAGGAGGGCGAGGTATGGCTACACCTTC.

The CDR3 loop reads CASEARFSYEQYF. Written as DNA, the CDR3 is TGTGCCAGCGAGGCTCGATTCTCCTACGAGCAGTACTTC. The gene calls are TRBV9 and TRBJ2-7; D gene uncertain. The germline V and J ends were trimmed by 7 bases and 0 bases, with 11 bases remaining between them. The CDR3 length is 13 residues. The V gene's germline CDR1 is SGDLS and CDR2 YYNGEE.

Of note for this clone: This CDR3 is also generated by other DNA sequences in the sample. The CDR3 loop is CASSEGGRYEQYF. The CDR3 coding sequence is TGTGCCAGCAGTGAAGGTGGTCGCTACGAGCAGTACTTC. The chain couples TRBV6-1 to TRBJ2-7; no reliable D call. Per the germline V gene, CDR1 is MNHNS and CDR2 is SASEGT. V was shortened by 1 base and J by 3 bases, with 7 bases between the two germline ends. The CDR3 consists of 13 residues.

V usage is TRBV19 and J usage is TRBJ2-1; D tentatively fits TRBD1 or TRBD2 (5 bases each). V lost 5 bases and J lost 5, with 19 bases in between. This CDR3 contains 16 residues. Germline V gene lookup returns CDR1 LNHDA and CDR2 SQIVND (reference sequence). For the CDR3, the DNA is TGTGCCAGTAGTTTCTGGGCGGTCCGGGGACACAATGAGCAGTTCTTC. Protein product: CASSFWAVRGHNEQFF. Full variable domain (outside the CDR3, taken from reference TRBV19 and TRBJ2-1): DGGITQSPKYLFRKEGQNVTLSCEQNLNHDAMYWYRQDPGQGLRLIYYSQIVNDFQKGDIAEGYSVSREKKESFPLTVTSAQKNPTAFYLCASSFWAVRGHNEQFFGPGTRLTVL.

This CDR3 reads CASSVVEGRGYTEAFF. The CDR3 DNA reads TGTGCCAGCAGCGTAGTGGAGGGAAGGGGGTACACTGAAGCTTTCTTT. This chain uses TRBV9 with TRBJ1-1; perhaps TRBD1 as D (6 bases). The CDR3 is 16 amino acids. The germline gives CDR1 SGDLS, CDR2 YYNGEE. Trimming took off 0 bases at V and 3 bases at J, with 15 bases between the two ends.

The chain carries TRBV18 and TRBJ2-1; a weak D match, TRBD1 (6 bases). CDR3 length equals 15 residues. Germline CDR1 reads KGHSH; CDR2 reads LQKENI. V was shortened by 6 bases and J by 0 bases, with 12 bases between the two germline ends. The CDR3 DNA sequence: TGTGCCAGCTCTCCCGACAGGCGCTCCTACAATGAGCAGTTCTTC. It codes for CASSPDRRSYNEQFF. The full variable domain, completed using reference TRBV18 and TRBJ2-1, is NAGVMQNPRHLVRRRGQEARLRCSPMKGHSHVYWYRQLPEEGLKFMVYLQKENIIDESGMPKERFSAEFPKEGPSILRIQQVVRGDSAAYFCASSPDRRSYNEQFFGPGTRLTVL.

The rearrangement joins TRBV10-3 to TRBJ2-1, with TRBD2 matching 8 bases. The ends lost 8 bases at V and 9 bases at J; junction bases unmatched: 15. The CDR3 covers 15 residues. Germline V lookup: CDR1 ENHRY, CDR2 SYGVKD. The CDR3 DNA reads as TGTGCCATCTATAAGGGGCCTAGCGGGCACGGTGAGCAGTTCTTC. Translating gives CAIYKGPSGHGEQFF.

DNA of the CDR3: TGTGCCAGCAGCTTAAAATGGTACGAGCAGTACTTC. It translates to CASSLKWYEQYF. The genes are TRBV7-9 and TRBJ2-7; no clear D gene. The ends were cut back, 2 bases at V and 4 bases at J, with 6 bases in the middle. The CDR3 length is 12 residues. CDR1 and CDR2 from the germline V gene are SEHNR and FQNEAQ (reference sequence).